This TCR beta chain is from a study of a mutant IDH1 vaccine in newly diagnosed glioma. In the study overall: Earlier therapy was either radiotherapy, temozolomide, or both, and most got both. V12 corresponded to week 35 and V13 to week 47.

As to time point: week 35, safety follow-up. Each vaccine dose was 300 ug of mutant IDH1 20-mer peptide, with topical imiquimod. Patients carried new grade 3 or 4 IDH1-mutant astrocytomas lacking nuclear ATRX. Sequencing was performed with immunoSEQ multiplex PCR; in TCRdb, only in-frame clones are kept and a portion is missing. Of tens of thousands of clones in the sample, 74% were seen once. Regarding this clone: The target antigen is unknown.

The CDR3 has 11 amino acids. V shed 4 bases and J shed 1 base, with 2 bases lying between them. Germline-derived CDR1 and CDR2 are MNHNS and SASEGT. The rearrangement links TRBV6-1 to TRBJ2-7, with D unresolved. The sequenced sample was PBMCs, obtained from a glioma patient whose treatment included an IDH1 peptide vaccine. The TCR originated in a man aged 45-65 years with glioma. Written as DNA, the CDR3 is TGTGCCAGCAGTGTTTCCTACGAGCAGTACTTC. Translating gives CASSVSYEQYF.